This is a list of T cell receptor beta chains from one sample in a study of T cell responses to AZD1222 COVID-19 vaccine. TCRdb keeps only in-frame clones here, not all; method: immunoSEQ multiplex PCR. The sample contains about 83,000 clones, over 75% of which appear only once. Sequenced here: peripheral blood, sampled on day 0 of MenACWY control vaccination. These receptors originate from an adult in good health. CDR3s include the opening cysteine and the closing phenylalanine or tryptophan. D genes are given only for firm matches. Clone sizes are given selectively: once, few, many, or a class where the clone is expanded.

>TRBJ2-1|TRBV19|-|-
TGTGCCAGTACTCTTAGCGGTCCAACCTACAATGAGCAGTTCTTC
CASTLSGPTYNEQFF
>TRBJ2-1|TRBV11-3|TRBD2|few
TGTGCCAGCAGCCGTAGCGGGAGTTCATCCAATGAGCAGTTCTTC
CASSRSGSSSNEQFF
>TRBJ1-4|TRBV6-1|-|-
TGTGCCAGCAGTGAAGAGGGGCCCCGGCAGGGAAAACTGTTTTTT
CASSEEGPRQGKLFF
>TRBJ2-5|TRBV7-2|-|-
TGTGCCAGCAGCTTAGTTGGTCTACAACAAGAGACCCAGTACTTC
CASSLVGLQQETQYF
>TRBJ1-1|TRBV2|-|-
TGTGCCAGCATTCAGGGAGGGACTGAAGCTTTCTTT
CASIQGGTEAFF
>TRBJ2-7|TRBV19|-|-
TGTGCCAGTAGTGTCATTTTTAGGCGCGAGCAGTACTTC
CASSVIFRREQYF
>TRBJ1-2|TRBV20-1|-|-
TGCAGTGCTAGTTTGCTTTATGGCTACACCTTC
CSASLLYGYTF
>TRBJ1-4|TRBV5-1|-|-
TGCGCCAGCAGCCGGGACGGAGAGAATGAAAAACTGTTTTTT
CASSRDGENEKLFF
>TRBJ2-5|TRBV5-4|-|-
TGTGCCAGCAGCTTGGGAGGGTGGGACTCGGTGCGTGAGACCCAGTACTTC
CASSLGGWDSVRETQYF
>TRBJ1-2|TRBV5-1|-|-
TGCGCCAGCAGCTACGAGGGGTCGGGGGCGTATGGCTACACCTTC
CASSYEGSGAYGYTF
>TRBJ2-1|TRBV19|TRBD1|-
TGTGCCAGTAGCGGACAGGTTTCCTCCTACAATGAGCAGTTCTTC
CASSGQVSSYNEQFF
>TRBJ2-6|TRBV6-2/TRBV6-3|-|-
TGTGCCAGCAGTTATGACGCGGCCAACGTCCTGACTTTC
CASSYDAANVLTF
>TRBJ2-5|TRBV4-2|-|-
TGTGCCAGCAGCCGGACAAGGGCGGGAATGGAGACCCAGTACTTC
CASSRTRAGMETQYF
>TRBJ1-1|TRBV27|TRBD1|once
TGTGCCAGCAGTCCAGGACAGGGGGCGATCGCTGAAGCTTTCTTT
CASSPGQGAIAEAFF
>TRBJ1-1|TRBV3-1/TRBV3-2|-|-
TGTGCCAGCACCACTATGGGCAGGAACACTGAAGCTTTCTTT
CASTTMGRNTEAFF
>TRBJ1-2|TRBV5-8|-|-
TGTGCCAGCAGCCCCGAGTTCCATGGCTACACCTTC
CASSPEFHGYTF
>TRBJ2-2|TRBV12-3/TRBV12-4|-|-
TGTGCCAGCAGTTTGGGGCCCACCGGGGAGCTGTTTTTT
CASSLGPTGELFF
>TRBJ2-3|TRBV30|TRBD2|-
TGTGCCTGGAATCTAGCGGGAGCGGATACGCAGTATTTT
CAWNLAGADTQYF
>TRBJ2-2|TRBV30|TRBD2|-
TGTGCCTGGAGTGGGGGGACTAGCGGCAGGTCCACCGGGGAGCTGTTTTTT
CAWSGGTSGRSTGELFF
>TRBJ1-1|TRBV5-1|-|-
TGCGCCAGCAGCACCGTTACGAACACTGAAGCTTTCTTT
CASSTVTNTEAFF
>TRBJ2-5|TRBV5-1|-|-
TGCGCCAGCAGCTTGGCCCCGAGAGCCCAAGAGACCCAGTACTTC
CASSLAPRAQETQYF
>TRBJ1-6|TRBV10-2|TRBD1|few
TGCGCCAGCAGAAAAAACGGACAGGGGTTATCACCCCTCCACTTT
CASRKNGQGLSPLHF
>TRBJ1-2|TRBV28|-|once
TGTGCCAGCAGTTACAGGAACTATGGCTACACCTTC
CASSYRNYGYTF
>TRBJ1-3|TRBV5-8|-|few
TGTGCCAGCAGCTCTCTTTCTACAGGACCTACTATCTCTGGAAACACCATATATTTT
CASSSLSTGPTISGNTIYF
>TRBJ2-7|TRBV4-3|-|-
TGCGCCAGCAGCCAAGAGGTTCGTTCTCCGTACGAGCAGTACTTC
CASSQEVRSPYEQYF
>TRBJ2-7|TRBV5-6|TRBD1|-
TGTGCCAGCAGCAACAGGGGGACCTACGAGCAGTACTTC
CASSNRGTYEQYF
>TRBJ1-3|TRBV19|-|-
TGTGCCACCGGAAAAGGAAACACCATATATTTT
CATGKGNTIYF
>TRBJ1-4|TRBV7-2|-|once
TGTGCCAGCAGCTTAGGCGCCTTTGGACACTCTGGAAAACTGTTTTTT
CASSLGAFGHSGKLFF
>TRBJ2-3|TRBV7-6|-|-
TGTGCCAGCAGCCGCCGCCCTAGCGAGGTACCAGATACGCAGTATTTT
CASSRRPSEVPDTQYF
>TRBJ2-7|TRBV7-9|-|-
TGTGCCAGCAGCTTAGTAGCATCCTACGAGCAGTACTTC
CASSLVASYEQYF
>TRBJ2-1|TRBV5-6|TRBD2|-
TGTGCCAGCAGCATGGGACTAGCGGGAGGGAAGGAGCAGTTCTTC
CASSMGLAGGKEQFF
>TRBJ2-7|TRBV4-3|TRBD2|once
TGCGCCAGCAGCACCCTAGCGGGAGTTACGAGGGAGCAGTACTTC
CASSTLAGVTREQYF
>TRBJ2-2|TRBV10-3|TRBD2|-
TGTGCCATCAGTGATCGGGGGGACACCGGGGAGCTGTTTTTT
CAISDRGDTGELFF
>TRBJ1-1|TRBV5-6|-|-
TGTGCCAGCAGCTTTAGGGATACTGAAGCTTTCTTT
CASSFRDTEAFF
>TRBJ2-1|TRBV10-3|TRBD1|once
TGTGCCATCCGGGAATCCCCCACCGGGACAGGGGAGTCCTACAATGAGCAGTTCTTC
CAIRESPTGTGESYNEQFF
>TRBJ2-3|TRBV5-4|TRBD1|-
TGTGCCAGCAGCGTACAGGGGGGTCCAGATACGCAGTATTTT
CASSVQGGPDTQYF
>TRBJ1-2|TRBV27|-|once
TGTGCCAGCACCCCCGGCCCCCTCAGTTGGACAGCCAACTATGGCTACACCTTC
CASTPGPLSWTANYGYTF
>TRBJ2-2|TRBV7-2|TRBD2|-
TGTGCCAGCAGCTTAGCCGCTAGCGGGAATACCGGGGAGCTGTTTTTT
CASSLAASGNTGELFF
>TRBJ1-4|TRBV28|-|-
TGTGCCAGCAGTCCATCCCTAGCAACTAATGAAAAACTGTTTTTT
CASSPSLATNEKLFF
>TRBJ2-1|TRBV10-1|-|-
TGCGCCAGCAGTCCGGGGGCGGCCAATGAGCAGTTCTTC
CASSPGAANEQFF
>TRBJ1-3|TRBV28|TRBD1|-
TGTGCCAGCAGTTCCACCCGAGTAGACAGGGAAGGTGAAAACACCATATATTTT
CASSSTRVDREGENTIYF
>TRBJ2-7|TRBV5-1|-|-
TGCGCCAGCAGCTCACAGACGGATAGCTCCTACGAGCAGTACTTC
CASSSQTDSSYEQYF